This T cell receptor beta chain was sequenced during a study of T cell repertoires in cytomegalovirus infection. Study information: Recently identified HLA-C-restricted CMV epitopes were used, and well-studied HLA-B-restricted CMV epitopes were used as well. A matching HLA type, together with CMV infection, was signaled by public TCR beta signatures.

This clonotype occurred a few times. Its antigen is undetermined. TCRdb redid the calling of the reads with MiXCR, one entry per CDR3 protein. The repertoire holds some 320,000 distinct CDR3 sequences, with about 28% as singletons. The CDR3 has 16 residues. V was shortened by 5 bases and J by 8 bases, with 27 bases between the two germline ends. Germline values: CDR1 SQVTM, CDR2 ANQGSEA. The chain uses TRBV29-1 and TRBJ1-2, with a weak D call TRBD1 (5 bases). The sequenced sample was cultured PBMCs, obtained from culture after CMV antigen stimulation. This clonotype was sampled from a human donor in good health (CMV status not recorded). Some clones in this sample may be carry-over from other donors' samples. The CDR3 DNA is TGCAGCGTTTTAACTGCAGCAGGGCGGAAGGTGGTCGGCTACACCTTC. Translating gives CSVLTAAGRKVVGYTF.